The subject of this entry is one TCR beta chain. Via MiXCR, TCRdb re-called the RT-PCR reads, giving one row per CDR3 protein. Altogether approximately 170,000 distinct CDR3 sequences are present, 24% being singletons, with the ten largest covering 25% to 30%. This specimen belongs to a study of patients and donors after allogeneic stem cell transplantation. Sequencing input: blood, either unsorted or a sorted T cell fraction (not recorded which). The TCR sequence derives from a human donor who was either an allogeneic HSCT recipient or a stem cell or donor lymphocyte infusion donor (not recorded which). It is not recorded whose cells these are; they may come from a transplant donor.

Here the CDR3 reads CASSGLPTGRDMYQETQYF. CDR3 in DNA: TGTGCCAGCAGTGGCTTACCGACAGGGAGGGACATGTACCAAGAGACCCAGTACTTC. V and J are TRBV25-1 and TRBJ2-5; D is possibly TRBD1 or TRBD2 (7 bases each). Per the germline V gene, CDR1 is MGHDK and CDR2 is SYGVNS. The CDR3 contains 19 residues. The V gene lost 4 bases and the J gene lost 0 bases, with 24 bases spanning the gap. The whole variable domain, remainder taken from reference TRBV25-1 and TRBJ2-5, is EADIYQTPRYLVIGTGKKITLECSQTMGHDKMYWYQQDPGMELHLIHYSYGVNSTEKGDLSSESTVSRIRTEHFPLTLESARPSHTSQYLCASSGLPTGRDMYQETQYFGPGTRLLVL.